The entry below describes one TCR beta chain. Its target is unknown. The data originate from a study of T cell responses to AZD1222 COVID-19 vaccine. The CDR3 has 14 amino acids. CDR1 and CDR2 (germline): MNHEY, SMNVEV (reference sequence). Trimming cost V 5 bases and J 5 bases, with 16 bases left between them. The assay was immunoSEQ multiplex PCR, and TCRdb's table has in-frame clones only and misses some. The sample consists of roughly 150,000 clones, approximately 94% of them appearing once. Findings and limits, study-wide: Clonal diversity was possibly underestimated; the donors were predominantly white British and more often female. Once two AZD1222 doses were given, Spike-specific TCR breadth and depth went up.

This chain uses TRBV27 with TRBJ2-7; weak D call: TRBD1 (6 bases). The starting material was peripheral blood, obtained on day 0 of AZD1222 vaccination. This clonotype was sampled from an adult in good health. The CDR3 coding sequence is TGTGCCAGCAGTGCCAGGGGTAGAGCCAACGAGCAGTACTTC. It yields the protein CASSARGRANEQYF.